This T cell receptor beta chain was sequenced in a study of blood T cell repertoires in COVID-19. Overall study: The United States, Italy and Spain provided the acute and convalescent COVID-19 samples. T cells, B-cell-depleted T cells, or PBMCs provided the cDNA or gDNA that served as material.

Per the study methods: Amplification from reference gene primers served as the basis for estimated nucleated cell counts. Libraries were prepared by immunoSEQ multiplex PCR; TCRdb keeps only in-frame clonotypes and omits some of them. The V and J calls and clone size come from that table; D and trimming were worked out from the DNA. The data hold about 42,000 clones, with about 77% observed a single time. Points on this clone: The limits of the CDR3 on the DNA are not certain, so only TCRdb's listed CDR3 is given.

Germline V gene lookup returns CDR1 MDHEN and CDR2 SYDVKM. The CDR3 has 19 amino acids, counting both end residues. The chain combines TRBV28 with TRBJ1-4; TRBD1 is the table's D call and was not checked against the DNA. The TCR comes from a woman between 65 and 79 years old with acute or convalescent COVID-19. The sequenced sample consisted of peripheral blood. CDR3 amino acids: CASSSSPQQGMLRGEKLFF.